This T cell receptor (beta chain) originates from a study of T cell responses to AZD1222 COVID-19 vaccine. Measured with immunoSEQ multiplex PCR; TCRdb has only the in-frame clones, and not every one. The sample shows 120,000 or so clones, 90% of them seen only once. The CDR3 is 16 residues long. Per the germline V gene, CDR1 is LGHDT and CDR2 is YNNKEL (reference sequence). Trimming took off 1 base at V and 6 bases at J, with 15 bases between the two ends. This clone has a single count. The TCR sequence derives from an adult in good health. The chain is built from TRBV3-1 (or the pseudogene TRBV3-2) and TRBJ2-2, with D hard to call. The sample here was peripheral blood, taken on day 0 of AZD1222 vaccination. The CDR3 DNA is TGTGCCAGCAGCCAAGGAGGCAGACCCGTACCCGGGGAGCTGTTTTTT. Encoded protein: CASSQGGRPVPGELFF.